This passage covers 19 T cell receptor beta chains from one sample sequenced in a study of OX40 agonist ivuxolimab in advanced cancers. This table comes from immunoSEQ multiplex PCR, and its TCRdb copy is limited to in-frame clones, with some not included. The repertoire consists of about 98,000 clones, with 87% occurring once and the leading ten covering roughly 0.5%. Here the sequenced sample was CD4+ or CD8+ T cells sorted from blood, taken in a trial of the OX40 agonist ivuxolimab. Every receptor here comes from an adult with an advanced solid tumor such as melanoma, head and neck, liver or kidney cancer.

The chain combines TRBV28 with TRBJ2-5; 7 bases are a match to TRBD1. With V trimmed by 4 bases and J by 3 bases, 8 bases remained unmatched. The CDR3 spans 15 residues. CDR1 MDHEN and CDR2 SYDVKM come from the germline V gene. CDR3 nucleotide sequence: TGTGCCAGCAGTTCTCCCGGGACAGTAAAAGAGACCCAGTACTTC. This encodes CASSSPGTVKETQYF.

The chain couples TRBV19 to TRBJ1-2; D perhaps matches TRBD1 (5 bases). This CDR3 is built from 14 residues. Germline CDR1 reads LNHDA; CDR2 reads SQIVND (reference sequence). The germline V and J ends were trimmed by 6 bases and 2 bases, with 13 bases remaining between them. Written as DNA, the CDR3 is TGTGCCAGTAGCTACAGTTGGGGCAACTATGGCTACACCTTC. It is translated as CASSYSWGNYGYTF.

This rearrangement joins TRBV5-1 to TRBJ1-1; D call uncertain. Trimming took off 2 bases at V and 1 base at J, with 6 bases between the two ends. The germline V gene has CDR1 SGHRS and CDR2 YFSETQ. This CDR3 spans 13 amino acids. The CDR3 sequence: CASSFGENTEAFF. The DNA for the CDR3 is TGCGCCAGCAGCTTTGGGGAGAACACTGAAGCTTTCTTT.

The J gene is TRBJ2-1, the V gene TRBV7-3; 8 positions match TRBD2. V shed 5 bases and J 0 bases; nucleotides not matched to a gene: 9. CDR3 length: 17 amino acids. Per the germline V gene, CDR1 is SGHTA and CDR2 is FQGTGA. CDR3: CASSPGLAVSSYNEQFF. The CDR3, as DNA: TGTGCCAGCAGCCCAGGACTAGCTGTGAGCTCCTACAATGAGCAGTTCTTC.

The chain has TRBV5-4 and TRBJ2-3; TRBD2 might be the D (6 bases). The CDR3 loop spans 16 amino acids. Germline-derived CDR1 and CDR2 are SGHNT and YYREEE (reference sequence). Trimming removed 6 bases from V and 2 bases from J, with 19 bases in between. CDR3 amino acids: CASTERVGGNTDTQYF. The CDR3 DNA reads as TGTGCCAGCACCGAAAGGGTGGGGGGAAACACAGATACGCAGTATTTT.

Comments on this clone: No conserved phenylalanine or tryptophan ends this CDR3, so it is likely a read error. The limits of the CDR3 on the DNA are not certain, so only TCRdb's listed CDR3 is given. The chain couples TRBV7-6 to TRBJ2-7. Ends included, the CDR3 has 11 residues. Per the germline V gene, CDR1 is SGHVS and CDR2 is FNYEAQ. The CDR3 is CASSSPGRGDS.

This clone was observed a single time. The chain is built from TRBV19 and TRBJ2-5, with D perhaps given as TRBD1 or TRBD2 (6 bases each). CDR3 length equals 14 residues. Germline V gives CDR1 LNHDA, CDR2 SQIVND (reference sequence). V was cut by 2 bases and J by 6 bases, with 13 bases left in between. This chain's CDR3 is CASSIRGVGKTQYF. The CDR3 DNA reads TGTGCCAGTAGTATAAGGGGGGTTGGAAAGACCCAGTACTTC.

This sequence joins TRBV15 and TRBJ1-2, with D unclear. The CDR3 runs to 9 residues. Trimming pared 8 bases from V and 8 bases from J, leaving 6 bases between. Germline lookup yields CDR1 LNHNV and CDR2 YYDKDF (reference sequence). CDR3 in DNA: TGTGCCACCCCCGGGGGCTACACCTTC. It codes for CATPGGYTF.

The rearrangement links TRBV7-9 to TRBJ1-2, with a weak D call TRBD1 (5 bases). The CDR3 totals 13 residues. Germline-derived CDR1 and CDR2 are SEHNR and FQNEAQ (reference sequence). V was clipped by 1 base and J by 5 bases, with 8 bases between them. The CDR3 loop reads CASSLGDRYGYTF. The CDR3, as DNA: TGTGCCAGCAGCTTAGGTGACAGATATGGCTACACCTTC.

In this sample, this clone turned up a few times. The chain carries TRBV9 and TRBJ2-3; TRBD1 matches 8 bases. This CDR3 has 18 residues. With 2 bases clipped from V and 4 bases from J, the junction kept 15 bases outside the gene matches. Germline CDR1 SGDLS, CDR2 YYNGEE. CDR3 nucleotides: TGTGCCAGCAGCGTCCCTCTGATACAGGGGGTCGAAGCAGATACGCAGTATTTT. This gives the protein CASSVPLIQGVEADTQYF.

V is TRBV19 and J is TRBJ1-2; D call uncertain. V was trimmed by 10 bases and J by 2 bases, leaving 14 bases between them. This CDR3 contains 13 residues. Germline lookup yields CDR1 LNHDA and CDR2 SQIVND (reference sequence). The CDR3 loop is CATRKSPNYGYTF. In DNA, the CDR3 is TGTGCCACCCGCAAATCCCCAAACTATGGCTACACCTTC.

This clone was counted a few times. The gene calls are TRBV7-2 and TRBJ1-5; tentative D call: TRBD1 (6 bases). CDR1 is SGHTA and CDR2 is FQGNSA in the germline V gene. Trimming pared 2 bases from V and 5 bases from J, leaving 10 bases between. CDR3 length equals 14 residues. The DNA for the CDR3 is TGTGCCAGCAGCTTATTACAGGGCTATCAGCCCCAGCATTTT. Protein: CASSLLQGYQPQHF.

V usage is TRBV5-1 and J usage is TRBJ2-3; 10 bases align to TRBD1. This CDR3 region has 17 residues. V lost 4 bases, J lost 3 bases, and 11 bases stayed unmatched. Looked up from germline, CDR1 is SGHRS and CDR2 is YFSETQ. In DNA form, the CDR3 reads TGCGCCAGCAGCCTACCCCCGGGACAGGGGAGAACAGATACGCAGTATTTT. This encodes CASSLPPGQGRTDTQYF.

The rearrangement uses TRBV1 and TRBJ2-1. TRBV1 is a pseudogene. The CDR3 totals 14 residues. The CDR3 protein is CTSSQDPAYNEQFF. CDR3 bases: TGCACCAGCAGCCAAGATCCGGCGTACAATGAGCAGTTCTTC.

This chain uses TRBV7-2 with TRBJ1-5; D gene ambiguous. Per the germline V gene, CDR1 is SGHTA and CDR2 is FQGNSA. The CDR3 has 12 amino acids. V was shortened by 5 bases and J by 9 bases, with 11 bases between the two germline ends. In DNA, the CDR3 is TGTGCCAGCAGCAAACTAGAATCGCCCCAGCATTTT. Translation gives CASSKLESPQHF. Combining the CDR3 with reference TRBV7-2 and TRBJ1-5 gives the whole variable domain GAGVSQSPSNKVTEKGKDVELRCDPISGHTALYWYRQSLGQGLEFLIYFQGNSAPDKSGLPSDRFSAERTGGSVSTLTIQRTQQEDSAVYLCASSKLESPQHFGDGTRLSIL.

The rearrangement links TRBV18 to TRBJ1-4; D not resolved. This CDR3 has 15 amino acids. Per germline, CDR1 KGHSH and CDR2 LQKENI. V lost 3 bases and J lost 0, with 8 bases in between. CDR3 sequence (DNA): TGTGCCAGCTCACCCAACATAGCAACTAATGAAAAACTGTTTTTT. Encoded protein: CASSPNIATNEKLFF.

This clone was counted a few times. The rearrangement links TRBV5-3 to TRBJ1-5, with D possibly being TRBD1 (5 bases). TRBV5-3 has ORF status, its function being uncertain. Trimming shortened V by 6 bases and J by 0 bases, and 16 bases separated the two germline ends. The CDR3 has 16 amino acids. The CDR3 protein is CARTTGHQISNQPQHF. Written as DNA, the CDR3 is TGTGCCAGAACAACCGGACACCAGATTAGCAATCAGCCCCAGCATTTT.

V and J are TRBV7-3 and TRBJ2-2; 7 nucleotides match TRBD1. The CDR3 spans 15 residues. Trimming removed 2 bases from V and 4 bases from J; junction bases left unmatched: 4. Germline lookup yields CDR1 SGHTA and CDR2 FQGTGA. In nucleotides, the CDR3 is TGTGCCAGCAGCTTAGGGGCAGGGGGCACCGGGGAGCTGTTTTTT. Its protein is CASSLGAGGTGELFF.

The CDR3 region is CASSTDGTGWNYGYTF. CDR3 bases: TGTGCCAGCAGCACGGACGGGACAGGATGGAACTATGGCTACACCTTC. The rearrangement uses TRBV5-4 and TRBJ1-2; 8 bases line up with TRBD1. CDR3 length: 16 residues. V gave up 4 bases and J gave up 2 bases; unmatched junction bases: 10. Germline CDR1 and CDR2: SGHNT and YYREEE (reference sequence).